This TCR beta chain was sequenced during a study of control samples from healthy donors and cancer patients (dated by TCRdb to 2020 to 2022). Notes on this clone: Its antigen specificity is not known. Base qualities are not at hand, and no much larger clone is one base apart.

The library was generated by the immunoSEQ multiplex PCR assay. As stored in TCRdb, this immuneACCESS dataset retains in-frame rearrangements with V and J assigned. A fraction of the clones does not appear; measured against another copy, unresolved V genes explain less than half of the discrepancy, and the remainder lacks a known reason. The sample table contains about 150,000 clones; only one count was recorded for about 94% of them. Clones ranked in the top ten supply over 2% of the sample. The germline ends are 9 bases apart after V is trimmed by 2 bases and J by 5 bases. CDR1 and CDR2 are drawn from the germline V gene (reference sequence): GTSNPN, SVGIG. CDR3 length: 12 amino acids, cysteine to phenylalanine. The entry retains the CDR3 DNA only, 36 bases that are in frame from base 1.

The sample consisted of blood. This chain is built from TRBV30 and TRBJ2-5; no D gene call is confident. The receptor comes from a man aged 45-65 years in good health. In nucleotides, the sequence is TGTGCCTGGAGTACCAGCCGGGAGACCCAGTACTTC. Translation gives CAWSTSRETQYF.